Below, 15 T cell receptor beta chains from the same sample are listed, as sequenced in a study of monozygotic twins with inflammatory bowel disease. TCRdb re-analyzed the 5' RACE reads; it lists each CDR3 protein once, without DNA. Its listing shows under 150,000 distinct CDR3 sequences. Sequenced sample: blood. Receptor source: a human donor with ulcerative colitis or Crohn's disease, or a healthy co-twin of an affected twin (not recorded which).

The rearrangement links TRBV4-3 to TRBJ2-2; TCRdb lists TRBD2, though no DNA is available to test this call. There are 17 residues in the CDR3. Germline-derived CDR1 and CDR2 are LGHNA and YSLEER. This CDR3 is CASSQGTSGGTSGELFF.

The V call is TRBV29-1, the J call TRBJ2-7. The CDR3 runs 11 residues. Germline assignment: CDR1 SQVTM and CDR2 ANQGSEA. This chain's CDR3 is CSVGSSYEQYF.

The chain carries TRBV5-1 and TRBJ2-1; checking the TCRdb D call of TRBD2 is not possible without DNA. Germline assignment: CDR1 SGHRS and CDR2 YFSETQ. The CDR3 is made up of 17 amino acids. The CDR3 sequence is CASSVPPQGGGANEQFF.

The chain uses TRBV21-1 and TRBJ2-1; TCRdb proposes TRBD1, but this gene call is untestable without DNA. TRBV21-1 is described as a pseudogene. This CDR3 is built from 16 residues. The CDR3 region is CASSKEGGLSYNEQFF.

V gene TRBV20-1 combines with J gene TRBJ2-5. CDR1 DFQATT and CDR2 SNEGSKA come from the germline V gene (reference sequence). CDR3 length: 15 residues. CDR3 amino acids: CSARAPLLSKETQYF.

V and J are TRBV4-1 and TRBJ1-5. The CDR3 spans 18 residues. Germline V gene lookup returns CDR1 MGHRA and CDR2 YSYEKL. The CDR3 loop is CASSQVVGRAIGNQPQHF.

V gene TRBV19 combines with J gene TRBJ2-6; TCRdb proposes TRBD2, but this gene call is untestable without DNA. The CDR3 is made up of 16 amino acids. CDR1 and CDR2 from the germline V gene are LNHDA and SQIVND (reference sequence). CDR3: CASSGGLFSGANVLTF.

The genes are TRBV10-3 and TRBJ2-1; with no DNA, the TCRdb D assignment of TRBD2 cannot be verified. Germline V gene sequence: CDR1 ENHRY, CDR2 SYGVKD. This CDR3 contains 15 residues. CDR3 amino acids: CAIGTSGGPRNEQFF.

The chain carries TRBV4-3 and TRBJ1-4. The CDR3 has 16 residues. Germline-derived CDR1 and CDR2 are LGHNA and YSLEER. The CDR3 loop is CASSRQTWGREEKLFF.

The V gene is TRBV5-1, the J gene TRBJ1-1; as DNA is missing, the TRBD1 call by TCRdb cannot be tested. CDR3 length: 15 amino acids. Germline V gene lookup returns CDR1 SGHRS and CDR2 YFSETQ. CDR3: CASTLGHPVNTEAFF.

CDR3 sequence reads: CARSLTWRLSYEQYF. The chain recombines TRBV5-3 with TRBJ2-7; TCRdb's D gene call, TRBD2, goes unchecked for lack of DNA. TRBV5-3 is known as an ORF, though its function is uncertain. CDR3 length equals 15 residues.

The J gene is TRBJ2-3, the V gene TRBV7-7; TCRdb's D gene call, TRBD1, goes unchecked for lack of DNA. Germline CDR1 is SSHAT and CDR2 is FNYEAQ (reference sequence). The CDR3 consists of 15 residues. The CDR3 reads CASSPGGISTDTQYF.

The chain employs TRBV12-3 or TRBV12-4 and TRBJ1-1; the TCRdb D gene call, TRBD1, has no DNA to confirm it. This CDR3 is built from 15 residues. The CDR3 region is CASSLGGPVNTEAFF.

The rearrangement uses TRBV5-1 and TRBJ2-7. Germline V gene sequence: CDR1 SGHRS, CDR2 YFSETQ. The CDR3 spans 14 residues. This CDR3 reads CASSFLTTGYEQYF. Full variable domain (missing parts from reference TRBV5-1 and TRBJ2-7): KAGVTQTPRYLIKTRGQQVTLSCSPISGHRSVSWYQQTPGQGLQFLFEYFSETQRNKGNFPGRFSGRQFSNSRSEMNVSTLELGDSALYLCASSFLTTGYEQYFGPGTRLTVT.

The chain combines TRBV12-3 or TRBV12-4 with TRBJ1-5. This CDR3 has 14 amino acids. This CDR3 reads CASSLMTANQPQHF.